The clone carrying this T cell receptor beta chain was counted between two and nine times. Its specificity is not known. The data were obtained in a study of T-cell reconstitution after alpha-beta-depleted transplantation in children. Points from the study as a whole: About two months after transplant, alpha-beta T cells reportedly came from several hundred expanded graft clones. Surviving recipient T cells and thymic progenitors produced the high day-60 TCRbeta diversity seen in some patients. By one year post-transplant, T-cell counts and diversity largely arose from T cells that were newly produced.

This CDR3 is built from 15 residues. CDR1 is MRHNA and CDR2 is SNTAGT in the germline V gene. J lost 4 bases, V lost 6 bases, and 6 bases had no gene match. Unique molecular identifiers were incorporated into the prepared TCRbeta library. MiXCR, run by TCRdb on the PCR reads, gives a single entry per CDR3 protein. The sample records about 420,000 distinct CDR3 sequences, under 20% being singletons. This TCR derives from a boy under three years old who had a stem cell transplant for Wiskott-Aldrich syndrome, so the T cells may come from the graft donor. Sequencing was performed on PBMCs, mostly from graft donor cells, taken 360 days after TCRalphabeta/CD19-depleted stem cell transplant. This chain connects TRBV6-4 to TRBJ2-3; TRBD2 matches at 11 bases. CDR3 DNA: TGTGCCAGCAGCGTAACTAGCGGGGGAGCAGATACGCAGTATTTT. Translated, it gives CASSVTSGGADTQYF.